The following is a TCR beta chain sequence with its context. Antigen unknown. This entry belongs to a study of OX40 agonist ivuxolimab in advanced cancers. Study-wide background: Patients took ivuxolimab, an agonistic anti-OX40 (CD134) antibody. There were three patients with partial responses, one having hepatocellular carcinoma and two cutaneous melanoma. Study-wide points: At doses 0.1 to 3.0 mg/kg, CD4+ and CD8+ clones expanded. No determination was made of the antigen specificity of the expanded peripheral T cells.

Profiling relied on immunoSEQ multiplex PCR, and the TCRdb table lists in-frame clones only, not all of them. Here the sample spans some 66,000 clones, about four fifths being singletons. CDR1 and CDR2 from the germline V gene are SGDLS and YYNGEE. The CDR3 runs to 16 residues. With 0 bases clipped from V and 2 bases from J, the junction kept 6 bases outside the gene matches. The material sequenced was CD4+ or CD8+ T cells sorted from blood, taken in a trial of the OX40 agonist ivuxolimab. This receptor was identified in an adult with an advanced solid tumor such as melanoma, head and neck, liver or kidney cancer. This chain joins TRBV9 and TRBJ2-3; TRBD1 matches 7 bases. CDR3 protein: CASSVASRGTTDTQYF. The CDR3 region has the DNA TGTGCCAGCAGCGTAGCATCCAGGGGGACCACAGATACGCAGTATTTT. The complete variable domain, with remaining parts taken from reference TRBV9 and TRBJ2-3, reads DSGVTQTPKHLITATGQRVTLRCSPRSGDLSVYWYQQSLDQGLQFLIQYYNGEERAKGNILERFSAQQFPDLHSELNLSSLELGDSALYFCASSVASRGTTDTQYFGPGTRLTVL.